This TCR beta chain was observed in a study of CD4 T cell repertoires in COVID-19. The ends were cut back, 8 bases at V and 0 bases at J, with 9 bases in the middle. The CDR3 extends over 13 amino acids. Study-level findings and limits: Several top expanded SARS-CoV-2-reactive clonotypes were shared by two or three memory subsets.

Comment on this clone: What it recognizes is unknown.

The method was immunoSEQ multiplex PCR; TCRdb's version includes in-frame clones alone and lacks a portion of them. Altogether about 75,000 clones are present, 80% to 90% being singletons, with the ten largest covering approximately 0.6%. The V and J genes are TRBV12-3 or TRBV12-4 and TRBJ2-3; tentative D call: TRBD1 (5 bases). The sequence came from a human donor who had COVID-19. The material sequenced was CD4+ T cells from peripheral blood, taken after recovery from COVID-19. DNA of the CDR3: TGTGCCAGCGGATCAGGGAGCACAGATACGCAGTATTTT. Protein: CASGSGSTDTQYF.